This is a list of T cell receptor beta chains from one sample in a study of T cells in Graves' hyperthyroidism and ophthalmopathy. MiXCR, applied by TCRdb to the multiplex PCR reads, yields one record per CDR3 protein. The data hold 300,000 to 450,000 distinct CDR3 sequences, with approximately 15% observed a single time. The sample comprised blood. The source is a woman aged 55-70 years with Graves' hyperthyroidism. Each CDR3 is given with its conserved first and last residue. The order of the fields is J gene, clone size, D gene, V gene, CDR3 DNA, CDR3 protein. A D gene is named only where the DNA matches it firmly. Clone size appears in some rows only: once, few, many, or a class for an expanded clone.

j_gene: TRBJ2-7; abundance: many; d_gene: -; v_gene: TRBV11-2; CDR3nt: TGTGCCAGCAGCTTAGCCCACGGTAACTACGAGCAGTACTTC; CDR3aa: CASSLAHGNYEQYF
j_gene: TRBJ1-2; abundance: few; d_gene: TRBD1; v_gene: TRBV7-9; CDR3nt: TGTGCCAGCAGCTTAGCGGGACAGGGCCTCTTCTACACCTTC; CDR3aa: CASSLAGQGLFYTF
j_gene: TRBJ2-7; abundance: many; d_gene: -; v_gene: TRBV10-2; CDR3nt: TGCGCCAGCAGTGAGCCCCAGGGTGACGAGCAGTACTTC; CDR3aa: CASSEPQGDEQYF
j_gene: TRBJ2-7; abundance: many; d_gene: TRBD2; v_gene: TRBV10-2; CDR3nt: TGCGCCAGCAGGGGACTAGCGGACTCCTACGAGCAGTACTTC; CDR3aa: CASRGLADSYEQYF
j_gene: TRBJ2-2; abundance: many; d_gene: -; v_gene: TRBV3-1; CDR3nt: TGTGCCAGTACATCGTCGCCGGGGCAACTGTTTTTT; CDR3aa: CASTSSPGQLFF
j_gene: TRBJ2-7; abundance: many; d_gene: TRBD2; v_gene: TRBV12-3/TRBV12-4; CDR3nt: TGTGCCAGCAGTTTTGGACTAGCGGGGGAGCAGTACTTC; CDR3aa: CASSFGLAGEQYF
j_gene: TRBJ2-1; abundance: many; d_gene: -; v_gene: TRBV24-1; CDR3nt: TGTGCCACCAGCGAAATTAACAGGGTGGACAATGAGCAGTTCTTC; CDR3aa: CATSEINRVDNEQFF
j_gene: TRBJ1-5; abundance: many; d_gene: -; v_gene: TRBV20-1; CDR3nt: TGCAGTGCTAGACTAGGATGGACTAATCAGCCCCAGCATTTT; CDR3aa: CSARLGWTNQPQHF
j_gene: TRBJ2-7; abundance: many; d_gene: -; v_gene: TRBV20-1; CDR3nt: TGCAGTGCCAATAGCCGGAACGCCTACGAGCAGTACTTC; CDR3aa: CSANSRNAYEQYF
j_gene: TRBJ2-3; abundance: few; d_gene: TRBD2; v_gene: TRBV29-1; CDR3nt: TGCAGCGTTGCAGGGACTAGCGGGAGGGCCACAGATACGCAGTATTTT; CDR3aa: CSVAGTSGRATDTQYF
j_gene: TRBJ2-7; abundance: few; d_gene: -; v_gene: TRBV11-2; CDR3nt: TGTGCCATCCTATTGGACTTCTCCTACGAGCAGTACTTC; CDR3aa: CAILLDFSYEQYF
j_gene: TRBJ2-3; abundance: -; d_gene: TRBD2; v_gene: TRBV4-2; CDR3nt: TGTGCCAGCAGCCAAGATCTTGGGGTAGCGGGGCCGTCAGATACGCAGTATTTT; CDR3aa: CASSQDLGVAGPSDTQYF
j_gene: TRBJ1-1; abundance: many; d_gene: -; v_gene: TRBV5-1; CDR3nt: TGCGCCAGCAGCTTGAACCCGGGACACAACACTGAAGCTTTCTTT; CDR3aa: CASSLNPGHNTEAFF
j_gene: TRBJ2-7; abundance: few; d_gene: TRBD2; v_gene: TRBV4-1; CDR3nt: TGCGCCAGCAGCCACCCAGGGGAAAGCGGGAGCTACGAGCAGTACTTC; CDR3aa: CASSHPGESGSYEQYF
j_gene: TRBJ2-3; abundance: -; d_gene: TRBD2; v_gene: TRBV2; CDR3nt: TGTGCCAGCAGTGAGAGAGCGGGAGGTGGCACAGATACGCAGTATTTT; CDR3aa: CASSERAGGGTDTQYF
j_gene: TRBJ2-7; abundance: few; d_gene: -; v_gene: TRBV5-8; CDR3nt: TGTGCCAGCAGCCTATCAGGGTCGGCGAGAGAGCAGTACTTC; CDR3aa: CASSLSGSAREQYF
j_gene: TRBJ1-1; abundance: many; d_gene: -; v_gene: TRBV12-3/TRBV12-4; CDR3nt: TGTGCCAGCAACCGGGCGGGGCCGAATCAGGACACTGAAGCTTTCTTT; CDR3aa: CASNRAGPNQDTEAFF
j_gene: TRBJ2-7; abundance: -; d_gene: TRBD2; v_gene: TRBV7-2; CDR3nt: TGTGCCAGCAGCAGCGTAGCGGGAGAGCCCTACGAGCAGTACTTC; CDR3aa: CASSSVAGEPYEQYF
j_gene: TRBJ2-2; abundance: many; d_gene: -; v_gene: TRBV12-3/TRBV12-4; CDR3nt: TGTGCCAGCAGTTTAGTATGGGGGGAATACACCGGGGAGCTGTTTTTT; CDR3aa: CASSLVWGEYTGELFF
j_gene: TRBJ1-5; abundance: many; d_gene: -; v_gene: TRBV11-3; CDR3nt: TGTGCCAGCAGCGGCAATCAGCCCCAGCATTTT; CDR3aa: CASSGNQPQHF
j_gene: TRBJ2-1; abundance: few; d_gene: -; v_gene: TRBV6-5; CDR3nt: TGTGCCAGCAGTTACTCCTTCCCGGGTGGCAATGAGCAGTTCTTC; CDR3aa: CASSYSFPGGNEQFF
j_gene: TRBJ2-3; abundance: -; d_gene: -; v_gene: TRBV5-1; CDR3nt: TGCGCCAGCTTAGGACAGTTCACAGATACGCAGTATTTT; CDR3aa: CASLGQFTDTQYF
j_gene: TRBJ2-4; abundance: many; d_gene: -; v_gene: TRBV28; CDR3nt: TGTGCCAGCAGTTGGGGACCCTCGGGCATTCAGTACTTC; CDR3aa: CASSWGPSGIQYF
j_gene: TRBJ2-2; abundance: many; d_gene: -; v_gene: TRBV2; CDR3nt: TGTGCCAGCAATTCGGGGACCACGAACACCGGGGAGCTGTTTTTT; CDR3aa: CASNSGTTNTGELFF
j_gene: TRBJ1-2; abundance: many; d_gene: -; v_gene: TRBV7-6; CDR3nt: TGTGCCAGCAGCCCAGGGATAGGGCCCCAAGGTGGCTATGGCTACACCTTC; CDR3aa: CASSPGIGPQGGYGYTF
j_gene: TRBJ2-5; abundance: many; d_gene: -; v_gene: TRBV5-1; CDR3nt: TGCGCCAGCAGCTTGGCCCAGGAGGGGGAGACCCAGTACTTC; CDR3aa: CASSLAQEGETQYF
j_gene: TRBJ2-7; abundance: many; d_gene: -; v_gene: TRBV5-6; CDR3nt: TGTGCCAGCAGCTCTACGAGAATCTCCTACGAGCAGTACTTC; CDR3aa: CASSSTRISYEQYF
j_gene: TRBJ2-7; abundance: many; d_gene: -; v_gene: TRBV2; CDR3nt: TGTGCCAGCACAGGGACCTACGAGCAGTACTTC; CDR3aa: CASTGTYEQYF
j_gene: TRBJ2-7; abundance: many; d_gene: TRBD1; v_gene: TRBV18; CDR3nt: TGTGCCAGCTCACCACCGGGACAGGGCACCTACGAGCAGTACTTC; CDR3aa: CASSPPGQGTYEQYF
j_gene: TRBJ2-4; abundance: many; d_gene: TRBD1; v_gene: TRBV7-3; CDR3nt: TGTGCCAGCAGCTATCAGGGACAGGAAGAGATCAAAAACATTCAGTACTTC; CDR3aa: CASSYQGQEEIKNIQYF
j_gene: TRBJ2-7; abundance: few; d_gene: TRBD2; v_gene: TRBV30; CDR3nt: TGTGCCTGGAGTGGGCTAGCGGGAGGGTACGAGCAGTACTTC; CDR3aa: CAWSGLAGGYEQYF
j_gene: TRBJ2-7; abundance: -; d_gene: -; v_gene: TRBV27; CDR3nt: TGTGCCAGCAGTAACATTTACGAGCAGTACTTC; CDR3aa: CASSNIYEQYF
j_gene: TRBJ2-7; abundance: -; d_gene: TRBD2; v_gene: TRBV5-1; CDR3nt: TGCGCCAGCAGCTTAGGGACTAGCGGGAGGAGAAGCTACGAGCAGTACTTC; CDR3aa: CASSLGTSGRRSYEQYF
j_gene: TRBJ2-2; abundance: many; d_gene: -; v_gene: TRBV6-1; CDR3nt: TGTGCCAGCAGGAACGGGGGGCGGGTCGGGGAGCTGTTTTTT; CDR3aa: CASRNGGRVGELFF
j_gene: TRBJ1-2; abundance: many; d_gene: TRBD1; v_gene: TRBV2; CDR3nt: TGTGCCAGCAGGGCAGACAGGGCTGCTAACTATGGCTACACCTTC; CDR3aa: CASRADRAANYGYTF
j_gene: TRBJ2-1; abundance: few; d_gene: TRBD2; v_gene: TRBV4-1; CDR3nt: TGCGCCAGCAGCCAAACCGGGACTAGCTCCTACAATGAGCAGTTCTTC; CDR3aa: CASSQTGTSSYNEQFF
j_gene: TRBJ2-5; abundance: many; d_gene: -; v_gene: TRBV12-3/TRBV12-4; CDR3nt: TGTGCCAGCAGTTCCCCCCTGGGGGGGGCGGAAGAGACCCAGTACTTC; CDR3aa: CASSSPLGGAEETQYF
j_gene: TRBJ2-3; abundance: many; d_gene: -; v_gene: TRBV11-3; CDR3nt: TGTGCCAGCAGCCTGTCCCCCGACGGCCACGATACGCAGTATTTT; CDR3aa: CASSLSPDGHDTQYF
j_gene: TRBJ2-5; abundance: few; d_gene: TRBD2; v_gene: TRBV20-1; CDR3nt: TGCAGTGCCCCGGGGACTAGCCAGGAGACCCAGTACTTC; CDR3aa: CSAPGTSQETQYF
j_gene: TRBJ1-2; abundance: many; d_gene: -; v_gene: TRBV30; CDR3nt: TGTGCCTGGAGGGAAGGCTACACCTTC; CDR3aa: CAWREGYTF
j_gene: TRBJ2-1; abundance: many; d_gene: TRBD2; v_gene: TRBV12-3/TRBV12-4; CDR3nt: TGTGCCAGCAGTCAAACCGCGCCGGGAGGGGGTAATGAGCAGTTCTTC; CDR3aa: CASSQTAPGGGNEQFF
j_gene: TRBJ2-2; abundance: few; d_gene: -; v_gene: TRBV6-1; CDR3nt: TGTGCCAGCAGTGAACCTGCTAGGGTCTCCGGGGAGCTGTTTTTT; CDR3aa: CASSEPARVSGELFF
j_gene: TRBJ2-7; abundance: -; d_gene: TRBD1; v_gene: TRBV20-1; CDR3nt: TGCAGTGCCTTGCCGGGACAGATTACCTACGAGCAGTACTTC; CDR3aa: CSALPGQITYEQYF
j_gene: TRBJ1-2; abundance: many; d_gene: -; v_gene: TRBV7-2; CDR3nt: TGTGCCAGCAGCTTATGGCGGGCGGATGGCTACACCTTC; CDR3aa: CASSLWRADGYTF
j_gene: TRBJ2-1; abundance: once; d_gene: TRBD1; v_gene: TRBV11-2; CDR3nt: TGTGCCAGCAGCTTAGCTCCGGGACAGGGACCCTACAATGAGCAGTTCTTC; CDR3aa: CASSLAPGQGPYNEQFF
j_gene: TRBJ2-1; abundance: many; d_gene: -; v_gene: TRBV15; CDR3nt: TGTGCCACCAGCAGAGATGATGGGGGTAGCTCCTACAATGAGCAGTTCTTC; CDR3aa: CATSRDDGGSSYNEQFF
j_gene: TRBJ2-7; abundance: many; d_gene: TRBD2; v_gene: TRBV6-6; CDR3nt: TGTGCCAGCAGTTACTTAGTAAGCGGGAGTTCCTACGAGCAGTACTTC; CDR3aa: CASSYLVSGSSYEQYF
j_gene: TRBJ1-2; abundance: -; d_gene: -; v_gene: TRBV5-1; CDR3nt: TGCGCCAGCAGCTTGGACCGCGCGAACTGTGGCTACACCTTC; CDR3aa: CASSLDRANCGYTF
j_gene: TRBJ2-7; abundance: -; d_gene: TRBD2; v_gene: TRBV25-1; CDR3nt: TGTGCCAGCAGTGAAGATCGAACTAGCGGGAGCCACGAGCAGTACTTC; CDR3aa: CASSEDRTSGSHEQYF
j_gene: TRBJ2-5; abundance: few; d_gene: -; v_gene: TRBV29-1; CDR3nt: TGCAGCGTACCTAGCTTACAAGAGACCCAGTACTTC; CDR3aa: CSVPSLQETQYF
j_gene: TRBJ1-1; abundance: many; d_gene: -; v_gene: TRBV2; CDR3nt: TGTGCCAGCAGCCTACAGGGTGGTGAAGCTTTCTTT; CDR3aa: CASSLQGGEAFF
j_gene: TRBJ1-6; abundance: many; d_gene: TRBD1; v_gene: TRBV2; CDR3nt: TGTGCCAGCAGCCAGGGGGATAATTCACCCCTCCACTTT; CDR3aa: CASSQGDNSPLHF
j_gene: TRBJ2-1; abundance: many; d_gene: -; v_gene: TRBV3-1; CDR3nt: TGTGCCAGCAGCCAAGGGGGGGGCCATGAGCAGTTCTTC; CDR3aa: CASSQGGGHEQFF